This T cell receptor (beta chain) was recovered during a study of blood T cell repertoires in COVID-19. Study information: Samples representing acute and convalescent COVID-19 were sourced from the United States, Italy and Spain. From T cells, B-cell-depleted T cells, or PBMCs came the material, which was cDNA or gDNA.

The authors' processing: Amplifying reference gene primers gave estimates of nucleated cell counts. The repertoire was sequenced with immunoSEQ multiplex PCR; TCRdb's copy has only in-frame clones and lacks some. Clone size and the V and J calls come from that table; the DNA yielded D and trimming. The table lists 25,000 to 30,000 clones, about 91% of them singletons. Germline CDR1 is SGHTA and CDR2 is FQGNSA. Between the trimmed V and J ends, which lost 1 base and 6 bases, there was a span of 9 bases. The CDR3 extends over 13 amino acids. This clone showed up just once. The TCR was taken from a man aged 70 or older with acute or convalescent COVID-19. The sample comprised peripheral blood. The rearrangement uses TRBV7-2 and TRBJ1-2; no firm D call. The DNA of the CDR3 is TGTGCCAGCAGCTTAGAGAGCGGCGATGGCTACACCTTC. It codes for CASSLESGDGYTF.